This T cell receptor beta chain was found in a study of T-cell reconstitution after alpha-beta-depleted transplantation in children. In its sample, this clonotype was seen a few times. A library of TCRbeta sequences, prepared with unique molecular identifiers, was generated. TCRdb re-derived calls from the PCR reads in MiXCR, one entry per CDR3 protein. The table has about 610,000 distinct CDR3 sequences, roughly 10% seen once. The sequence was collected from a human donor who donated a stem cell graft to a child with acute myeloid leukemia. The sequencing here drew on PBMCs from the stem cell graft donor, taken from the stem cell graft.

CDR3 DNA sequence: TGTGCCACCAGCAGAGACCCGGACTATGAGCAGTTCTTC. Amino acid sequence: CATSRDPDYEQFF. The chain links TRBV15 to TRBJ2-1; tentative D call: TRBD2 (5 bases). This CDR3 has 13 residues. Germline V gene data show CDR1 as LNHNV and CDR2 as YYDKDF (reference sequence). Trimming took off 0 bases at V and 8 bases at J, with 8 bases between the two ends.